This T cell receptor (beta chain) comes out of a study of blood T cell repertoires in COVID-19. Across the whole study: From the United States, Italy and Spain came samples of acute and convalescent COVID-19. PBMCs, B-cell-depleted T cells, or T cells provided the cDNA or gDNA that made up the material.

Methods used by the authors: Estimated nucleated cell counts came from reference gene primer amplification. Profiled with immunoSEQ multiplex PCR; TCRdb holds only in-frame clones, not every one. D and trimming were read from the DNA, whereas the V and J calls and clone size are those reported in that table. The sample has tens of thousands of clones, roughly 90% seen once. The CDR3 is made up of 15 amino acids. Between the trimmed V and J ends, which lost 6 bases and 3 bases, there was a span of 15 bases. CDR1 and CDR2 from the germline V gene are MNHEY and SMNVEV (reference sequence). This clonotype was sampled from a man aged 25-40 years with acute or convalescent COVID-19. The rearrangement links TRBV27 to TRBJ1-5, with a weak D call TRBD1 (5 bases). Sequencing was performed on peripheral blood. The CDR3 here is CASSQGLGLNQPQHF. The CDR3 DNA is TGTGCCAGCAGCCAGGGTTTGGGCCTCAATCAGCCCCAGCATTTT.